These 19 T cell receptor beta chains share one sample of origin, sequenced in a study of technical replicates of blood from a handful of donors. Here immunoSEQ multiplex PCR was the method, and the copy in TCRdb shows in-frame clones only, minus some. This table holds 75,000 to 100,000 clones, about 95% found once. The sample was T cells isolated from PBMCs. The receptors here all came from a human donor in good health.

The V call is TRBV7-3, the J call TRBJ2-1; a weak D match, TRBD1 (5 bases). In germline, CDR1 is SGHTA, CDR2 FQGTGA. With 6 bases removed from V and 5 bases from J, the gap between germline ends came to 11 bases. The CDR3 spans 13 residues. The CDR3: CASSVSRDNEQFF. The CDR3, as DNA: TGTGCCAGCAGTGTTAGCAGGGACAATGAGCAGTTCTTC. Full variable domain (remainder filled in from reference TRBV7-3 and TRBJ2-1): GAGVSQTPSNKVTEKGKYVELRCDPISGHTALYWYRQSLGQGPEFLIYFQGTGAADDSGLPNDRFFAVRPEGSVSTLKIQRTERGDSAVYLCASSVSRDNEQFFGPGTRLTVL.

CDR3 in DNA: TGCGCCAGCAGCATCATGACTAGCGGGAGGGGGGGTGAGCAGTTCTTC. This gives the protein CASSIMTSGRGGEQFF. The chain has TRBV4-3 and TRBJ2-1, with 14 bases that match TRBD2. The germline CDR1 and CDR2 sequences are LGHNA and YSLEER. The CDR3 loop spans 16 amino acids. After removal of 5 bases from V and 9 bases from J, the junction contained 9 bases not matched to a gene.

The chain carries TRBV2 and TRBJ1-4, with a tentative D call TRBD1 (6 bases). V lost 8 bases to trimming and J lost 5 bases, with 18 bases between them. The CDR3 extends over 15 amino acids. Germline assignment: CDR1 SNHLY and CDR2 FYNNEI. The CDR3 region is CASLPPTGSNEKLFF. In DNA, the CDR3 is TGTGCCAGCTTACCCCCGACAGGTTCCAATGAAAAACTGTTTTTT.

The CDR3 bases are TGTGCCAGCAGTTTGGGGGGGTACAATCAGCCCCAGCATTTT. It is translated as CASSLGGYNQPQHF. The genes are TRBV27 and TRBJ1-5; a weak D match, TRBD1 (5 bases). The CDR3 length is 14 residues. Germline V gives CDR1 MNHEY, CDR2 SMNVEV (reference sequence). With 3 bases removed from V and 3 bases from J, the gap between germline ends came to 9 bases.

V gene TRBV7-2 combines with J gene TRBJ2-7; TRBD1 might be the D (5 bases). CDR3 size: 17 residues. Trimming shortened V by 2 bases and J by 1 base, and 18 bases separated the two germline ends. Germline V lookup: CDR1 SGHTA, CDR2 FQGNSA. The CDR3 DNA follows: TGTGCCAGCAGCTTACGTACCCTGGGTAGGGGATCCTACGAGCAGTACTTC. As protein: CASSLRTLGRGSYEQYF.

The rearrangement joins TRBV2 to TRBJ1-1; 9 nucleotides align to TRBD1. The CDR3 length is 10 residues. Germline loops: CDR1 SNHLY, CDR2 FYNNEI. The ends lost 11 bases at V and 10 bases at J; junction bases unmatched: 5. In DNA, the CDR3 is TGTGCCTTAGAGGGACAGGGAGCTTTCTTT. This sequence encodes CALEGQGAFF.

The chain links TRBV28 to TRBJ1-4; no clear D gene. Germline V lookup: CDR1 MDHEN, CDR2 SYDVKM. V was shortened by 7 bases and J by 0 bases, with 18 bases between the two germline ends. The CDR3 is 17 amino acids. The CDR3 DNA sequence: TGTGCCAGCAAGCGGGCTTTAAGGTTCGCAACTAATGAAAAACTGTTTTTT. Translated: CASKRALRFATNEKLFF.

This chain connects TRBV5-6 to TRBJ2-2; D gene uncertain. V was trimmed by 1 base and J by 9 bases, leaving 10 bases between them. This CDR3 contains 13 residues. Germline V lookup: CDR1 SGHDT, CDR2 YYEEEE. The CDR3 nucleotides read TGTGCCAGCAGCTTGTTGAGCTTTCGGGAGCTGTTTTTT. Amino acids: CASSLLSFRELFF.

The chain carries TRBV6-6 and TRBJ2-2; D may be TRBD2 (5 bases). The CDR3 covers 14 residues. Trimming pared 2 bases from V and 1 base from J, leaving 5 bases between. The germline V gene encodes CDR1 MNHNY and CDR2 SVGAGI (reference sequence). The CDR3 protein is CASSYRGNTGELFF. CDR3 sequence (DNA): TGTGCCAGCAGTTACCGGGGGAACACCGGGGAGCTGTTTTTT.

In DNA form, the CDR3 reads TGCGCCAGCAGCCTAGACAGGGTCTCGTCTCAGCCCCAGCATTTT. It specifies CASSLDRVSSQPQHF. V gene TRBV4-3 combines with J gene TRBJ1-5; 7 bases match TRBD1. This CDR3 region has 15 residues. J lost 6 bases, V lost 4 bases, and 9 bases had no gene match. The germline V gene encodes CDR1 LGHNA and CDR2 YSLEER.

The chain links TRBV9 to TRBJ2-1; TRBD1 aligns across 9 bases. Germline trimming cut 2 bases from V and 2 bases from J; bases unmatched to any gene: 2. Germline values: CDR1 SGDLS, CDR2 YYNGEE. The CDR3 is 15 amino acids. In nucleotides, the CDR3 is TGTGCCAGCAGCGTGGGGGACAGGGCCTACAATGAGCAGTTCTTC. Translation gives CASSVGDRAYNEQFF.

The chain has TRBV29-1 and TRBJ2-2; tentatively, D is TRBD2 (6 bases). The CDR3 sequence is 14 residues long. From germline, CDR1 is SQVTM and CDR2 ANQGSEA. Trimming removed 7 bases from V and 3 bases from J, with 15 bases in between. Here the CDR3 DNA reads TGCAGCGGGGTCCGTACGGGAGACACCGGGGAGCTGTTTTTT. Its translation is CSGVRTGDTGELFF.

The V call is TRBV5-1, the J call TRBJ2-7, with 8 bases matching TRBD1. This CDR3 has 15 amino acids. Looked up from germline, CDR1 is SGHRS and CDR2 is YFSETQ. The V gene end was trimmed by 2 bases and the J gene end by 2 bases; junction bases not matched to a gene: 6. CDR3 DNA sequence: TGCGCCAGCAGCTTAGGACAGGGAAATACCTACGAGCAGTACTTC. Its protein product is CASSLGQGNTYEQYF.

J is TRBJ2-3 and V is TRBV15, with a possible D match to TRBD2 (6 bases). The CDR3 totals 14 residues. Trimming took 2 bases from V and 4 from J, leaving 10 bases between them. Looked up from germline, CDR1 is LNHNV and CDR2 is YYDKDF (reference sequence). The CDR3 region is CATSRSWRADTQYF. In DNA, the CDR3 is TGTGCCACCAGCAGATCCTGGAGGGCAGATACGCAGTATTTT.

V usage is TRBV29-1 and J usage is TRBJ1-2; 8 bases fit TRBD1. The CDR3 runs to 13 residues. V dropped 7 bases and J dropped 8; count of bases not matched to a gene: 12. Germline V gene data show CDR1 as SQVTM and CDR2 as ANQGSEA. The CDR3 nucleotides are TGCAGCGGATTCGGACAGGGACGATTGGGCTACACCTTC. Amino acid sequence: CSGFGQGRLGYTF.

In DNA, the CDR3 is TGTGCCAGCAGCGTAGAGAAGGAGCGGGAGACCCAGTACTTC. Residues: CASSVEKERETQYF. This chain connects TRBV9 to TRBJ2-5; possibly TRBD2 for D (5 bases). The V and J ends lost 0 bases and 5 bases respectively, with 11 bases between them. Germline V gene data show CDR1 as SGDLS and CDR2 as YYNGEE. CDR3 size: 14 residues. Supplemented by reference TRBV9 and TRBJ2-5, the full variable domain reads DSGVTQTPKHLITATGQRVTLRCSPRSGDLSVYWYQQSLDQGLQFLIQYYNGEERAKGNILERFSAQQFPDLHSELNLSSLELGDSALYFCASSVEKERETQYFGPGTRLLVL.

The rearrangement links TRBV5-6 to TRBJ2-1, with 11 positions matching TRBD2. CDR1 is SGHDT, CDR2 YYEEEE, per germline. V shed 4 bases and J 4 bases; nucleotides not matched to a gene: 4. The CDR3 loop spans 15 amino acids. The CDR3 nucleotides are TGTGCCAGCAGCGACCTAGCGGGAGGTTACAATGAGCAGTTCTTC. Protein product: CASSDLAGGYNEQFF.

V usage is TRBV28 and J usage is TRBJ2-7; the D gene is possibly TRBD1 (6 bases). V was trimmed by 2 bases and J by 6 bases, leaving 11 bases between them. The CDR3 spans 13 residues. Germline CDR1 is MDHEN and CDR2 is SYDVKM. CDR3 sequence: CASSLQGWIEQYF. The CDR3 DNA sequence: TGTGCCAGCAGTTTACAGGGGTGGATCGAGCAGTACTTC.

This chain links TRBV7-9 with TRBJ2-3; 8 positions agree with TRBD2. The CDR3 loop spans 16 amino acids. With V trimmed by 0 bases and J by 0 bases, 2 bases remained unmatched. Germline loops: CDR1 SEHNR, CDR2 FQNEAQ (reference sequence). The CDR3 DNA follows: TGTGCCAGCAGCTTAGCACTAGCGGCAAGCACAGATACGCAGTATTTT. Translated, it gives CASSLALAASTDTQYF.